This T cell receptor beta chain was sequenced during a study of blood T cells in healthy people across ages. Study observations and caveats: Both naive CD4+ cell counts and diversity were greater in long-lived donors than in aged donors.

This clonotype occurred many times. What it binds is unknown. Combining a sample-barcoded 5' primer with a J-beta primer mix, a second PCR ran for roughly 6 to 12 cycles. The template-switch adaptor was a 5' adaptor with 12 random nucleotides. It tagged each cDNA molecule. At least 2.5 million CDR3-containing paired-end reads were obtained per sample. TCRdb reanalysed the 5' RACE reads using MiXCR and keeps one entry per CDR3 protein. The repertoire holds 700,000 or so distinct CDR3 sequences, 22% seen once, with 20% to 25% in the top ten. Per the germline V gene, CDR1 is MNHNS and CDR2 is SASEGT. Trimming took 6 bases from V and 4 from J; bases not matched to a gene: 6. CDR3 size: 14 residues.

This sequence joins TRBV6-1 and TRBJ1-5; 7 nucleotides match TRBD1. The receptor was isolated from a man between 65 and 85 years old in good health. Sequenced: blood. CDR3 sequence: CASRGTAGNQPQHF. CDR3 coding DNA: TGTGCCAGCAGGGGGACAGCTGGTAATCAGCCCCAGCATTTT.